This T cell receptor beta chain was sequenced during a study of Graves' ophthalmopathy and Graves' hyperthyroidism. Trimming removed 5 bases from V and 2 bases from J; junction bases left unmatched: 7. CDR1 is MNHEY and CDR2 is SVGEGT in the germline V gene. The CDR3 is 15 residues long. Study-wide points: Most expanded thyroid clonotypes above 0.001 frequency also appeared in blood.

This clonotype was seen many times. No antigen is known for it. RNA transcripts provided the template for amplifying TCR beta CDR3 regions. RT-PCR in the first round used HTBI primers; a second-round multiplex PCR followed. TCRdb ran MiXCR on the multiplex PCR reads and lists one entry per CDR3 protein. Among roughly 410,000 distinct CDR3 sequences listed, roughly 14% were seen once. Calling hyperthyroidism stable required that no ophthalmopathy show up within 18 months of follow-up. Diagnosis was based on clinical symptoms, serum thyroxine, TRAb, thyroid ultrasound and orbital computed tomography. PBMCs were isolated from an approximately 10 ml sample of fresh peripheral blood.

The sequenced material came from peripheral blood. The origin of this receptor is a young woman with stable Graves' hyperthyroidism. This rearrangement joins TRBV6-2 or TRBV6-3 to TRBJ1-2; TRBD1 agrees at 8 bases. The CDR3, as DNA: TGTGCCAGCAGTGACCTGACAGGGGAGAACTATGGCTACACCTTC. Translation gives CASSDLTGENYGYTF.